This T cell receptor (beta chain) comes out of a study of blood T cell repertoires in COVID-19. Background on the study: The samples span acute and convalescent COVID-19 from the United States, Italy and Spain. PBMCs, B-cell-depleted T cells, or T cells were the source of the cDNA or gDNA that made up the material.

The CDR3 has 19 amino acids. V shed 0 bases, J shed 9 bases, and the junction held 22 bases outside the gene matches. Looked up from germline, CDR1 is MRHNA and CDR2 is SNTAGT. Methods used by the authors: For nucleated cells, counts were estimated from reference gene primer amplification. The table came from immunoSEQ multiplex PCR; TCRdb's copy has only in-frame clones and leaves some out. That table is the source of V, J and clone size, and D and trimming were worked out from the DNA. The table has over 150,000 clones, over 75% seen once; the top ten hold around 3%. This clonotype was sampled from a man between 70 and 80 years old with acute or convalescent COVID-19. Sequencing used peripheral blood. V and J are TRBV6-4 and TRBJ1-2; the match to TRBD1 covers 7 bases. The CDR3 sequence is CASSDSFRGKSQGTWSYTF. CDR3 bases: TGTGCCAGCAGTGACTCTTTCAGGGGGAAGTCTCAGGGCACCTGGAGCTACACCTTC.